This TCR beta chain comes out of a study of CD4 T cells in relation to SARS-CoV-2 and coronaviruses. Whole-study findings and limits: Monoreactive clones expanded significantly more to SARS-CoV-2 than crossreactive clones did. No crossreactivity against non-spike viral proteins was tested here.

CD4+ T cells from unexposed donors were obtained before the COVID-19 pandemic (2011-2018). CD4 enrichment then naive enrichment separated naive from memory CD4+ cells. The table lists this clone with a count of one. Its antigen is not identified. The CDR3 is made up of 15 amino acids. Germline V gene sequence: CDR1 SGHAT, CDR2 FQNNGV. With V trimmed by 4 bases and J by 4 bases, 7 bases remained unmatched. Uncultured naive and memory CD4+ T cells supplied DNA for deep TCR-beta sequencing. Repertoires were generated with immunoSEQ multiplex PCR, while TCRdb's copy carries only in-frame clones and drops some. Of 55,000 to 70,000 clones in the sample, over 90% were seen once.

The sequence was collected from a human donor in good health. The sample was naive CD4+ T cells from PBMCs. Subset: naive CD4+ T cells isolated by negative enrichment. This chain links TRBV11-2 with TRBJ1-3; 7 nucleotides agree with TRBD1. As DNA, the CDR3 is TGTGCCAGCAGCTCCCAGGGGGTGGAAGGAAACACCATATATTTT. As protein: CASSSQGVEGNTIYF.